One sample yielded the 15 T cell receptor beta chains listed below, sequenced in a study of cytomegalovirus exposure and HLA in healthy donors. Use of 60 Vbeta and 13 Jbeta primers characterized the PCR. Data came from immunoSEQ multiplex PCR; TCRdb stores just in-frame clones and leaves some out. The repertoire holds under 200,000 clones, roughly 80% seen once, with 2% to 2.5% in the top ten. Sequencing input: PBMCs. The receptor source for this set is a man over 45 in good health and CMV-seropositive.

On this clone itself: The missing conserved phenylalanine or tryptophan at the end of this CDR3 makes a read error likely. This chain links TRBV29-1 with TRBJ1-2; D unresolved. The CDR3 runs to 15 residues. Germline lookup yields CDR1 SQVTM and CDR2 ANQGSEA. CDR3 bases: TGCATCGCCTCAGCACCGGGGAAGGATCCGGGTGGCTACACCCTC. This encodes CIASAPGKDPGGYTL.

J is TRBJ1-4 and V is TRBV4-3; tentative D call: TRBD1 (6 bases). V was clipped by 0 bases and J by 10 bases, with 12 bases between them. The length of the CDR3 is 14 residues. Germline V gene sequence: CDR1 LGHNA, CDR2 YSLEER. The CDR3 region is CASSQDQGGGKLFF. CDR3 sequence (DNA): TGCGCCAGCAGCCAAGATCAAGGGGGTGGAAAACTGTTTTTT.

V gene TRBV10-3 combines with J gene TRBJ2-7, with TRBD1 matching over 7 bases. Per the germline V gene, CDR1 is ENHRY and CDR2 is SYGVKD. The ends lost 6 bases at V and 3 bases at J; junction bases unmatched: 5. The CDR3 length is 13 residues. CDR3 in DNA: TGTGCCATCAGGGAAAGACAGGGCTACGAGCAGTACTTC. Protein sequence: CAIRERQGYEQYF.

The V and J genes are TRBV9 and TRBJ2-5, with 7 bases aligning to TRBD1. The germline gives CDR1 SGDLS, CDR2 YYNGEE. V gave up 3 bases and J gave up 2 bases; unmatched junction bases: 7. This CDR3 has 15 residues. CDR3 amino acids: CASSEGQLRQETQYF. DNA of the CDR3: TGTGCCAGCAGCGAGGGACAGCTAAGACAAGAGACCCAGTACTTC.

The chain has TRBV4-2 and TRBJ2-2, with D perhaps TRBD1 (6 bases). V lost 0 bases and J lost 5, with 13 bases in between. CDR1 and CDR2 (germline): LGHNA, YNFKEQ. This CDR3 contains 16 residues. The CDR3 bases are TGTGCCAGCAGCCAAGATACCCAGGGGCTTACCGGGGAGCTGTTTTTT. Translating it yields CASSQDTQGLTGELFF.

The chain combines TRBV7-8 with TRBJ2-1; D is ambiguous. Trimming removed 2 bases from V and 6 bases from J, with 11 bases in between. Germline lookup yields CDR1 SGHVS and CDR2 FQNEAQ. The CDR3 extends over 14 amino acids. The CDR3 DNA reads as TGTGCCAGCAGCTTAAGCGAACTGTTCAATGAGCAGTTCTTC. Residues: CASSLSELFNEQFF.

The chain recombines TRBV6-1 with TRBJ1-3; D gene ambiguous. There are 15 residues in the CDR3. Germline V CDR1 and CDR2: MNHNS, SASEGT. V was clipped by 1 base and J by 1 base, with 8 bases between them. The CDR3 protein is CASSEGPGSGNTIYF. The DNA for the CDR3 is TGTGCCAGCAGTGAAGGTCCAGGATCTGGAAACACCATATATTTT.

CDR3 DNA: TGTGCCATCAGTGAGGGGAGGGGTATGGAGACCCAGTACTTC. Its translation is CAISEGRGMETQYF. The chain couples TRBV10-3 to TRBJ2-5, with 7 bases identical to TRBD2. With V trimmed by 2 bases and J by 5 bases, 5 bases remained unmatched. From germline, CDR1 is ENHRY and CDR2 SYGVKD. This CDR3 has 14 amino acids.

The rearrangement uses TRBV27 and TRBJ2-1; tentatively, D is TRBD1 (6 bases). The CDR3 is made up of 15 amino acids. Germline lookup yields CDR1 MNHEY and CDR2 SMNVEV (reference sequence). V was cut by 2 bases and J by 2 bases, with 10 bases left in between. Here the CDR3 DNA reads TGTGCCAGCAGTTTAACGACAGGCCCCTACAATGAGCAGTTCTTC. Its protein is CASSLTTGPYNEQFF.

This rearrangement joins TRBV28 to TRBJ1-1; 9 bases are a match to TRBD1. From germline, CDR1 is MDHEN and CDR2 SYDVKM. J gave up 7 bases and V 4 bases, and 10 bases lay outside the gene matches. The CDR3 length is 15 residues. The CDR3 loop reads CASSSPGQGYFEAFF. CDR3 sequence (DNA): TGTGCCAGCAGTTCCCCGGGACAGGGATATTTTGAAGCTTTCTTT.

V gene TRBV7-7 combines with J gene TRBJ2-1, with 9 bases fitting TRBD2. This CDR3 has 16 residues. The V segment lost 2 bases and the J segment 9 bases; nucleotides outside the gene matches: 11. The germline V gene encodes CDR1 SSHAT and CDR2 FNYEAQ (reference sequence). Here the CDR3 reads CASSLQLSSGVSEQFF. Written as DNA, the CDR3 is TGTGCCAGCAGCTTACAGTTGTCTAGCGGGGTCAGTGAGCAGTTCTTC. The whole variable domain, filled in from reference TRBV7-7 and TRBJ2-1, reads GAGVSQSPRYKVTKRGQDVTLRCDPISSHATLYWYQQALGQGPEFLTYFNYEAQPDKSGLPSDRFSAERPEGSISTLTIQRTEQRDSAMYRCASSLQLSSGVSEQFFGPGTRLTVL.

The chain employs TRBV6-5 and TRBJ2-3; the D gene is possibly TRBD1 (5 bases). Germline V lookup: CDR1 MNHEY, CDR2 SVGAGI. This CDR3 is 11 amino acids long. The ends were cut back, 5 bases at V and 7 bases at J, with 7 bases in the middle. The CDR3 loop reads CASSQDNTQYF. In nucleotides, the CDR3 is TGTGCCAGCAGTCAGGACAATACGCAGTATTTT.

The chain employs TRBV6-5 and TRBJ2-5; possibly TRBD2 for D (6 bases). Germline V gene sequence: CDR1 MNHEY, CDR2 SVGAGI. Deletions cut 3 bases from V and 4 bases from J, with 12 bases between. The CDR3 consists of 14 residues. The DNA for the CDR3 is TGTGCCAGCAGTTATTTTCAGGGAGGAGAGACCCAGTACTTC. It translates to CASSYFQGGETQYF.

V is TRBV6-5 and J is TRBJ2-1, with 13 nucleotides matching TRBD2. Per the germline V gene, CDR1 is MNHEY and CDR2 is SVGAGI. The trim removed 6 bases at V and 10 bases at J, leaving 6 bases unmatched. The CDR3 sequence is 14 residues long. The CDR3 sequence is CASRPGLAGREQFF. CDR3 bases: TGTGCCAGCAGGCCGGGACTAGCGGGGCGAGAGCAGTTCTTC.

The CDR3: CASSFFSRQRHSNQPQHF. CDR3 DNA: TGTGCCAGCAGCTTTTTCTCTAGACAGAGACATAGCAATCAGCCCCAGCATTTT. This sequence joins TRBV7-9 and TRBJ1-5, with a weak D call TRBD1 (5 bases). The CDR3 loop spans 18 amino acids. The V and J ends lost 3 bases and 0 bases respectively, with 18 bases between them. The germline V gene encodes CDR1 SEHNR and CDR2 FQNEAQ (reference sequence).